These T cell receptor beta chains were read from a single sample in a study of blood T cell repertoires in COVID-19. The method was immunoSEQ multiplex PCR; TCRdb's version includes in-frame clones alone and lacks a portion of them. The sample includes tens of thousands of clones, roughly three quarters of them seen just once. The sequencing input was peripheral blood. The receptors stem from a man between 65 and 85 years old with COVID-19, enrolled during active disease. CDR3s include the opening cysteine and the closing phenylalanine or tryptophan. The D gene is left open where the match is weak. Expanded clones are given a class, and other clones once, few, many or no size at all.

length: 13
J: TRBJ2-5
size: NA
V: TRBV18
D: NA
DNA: TGTGCCAGCTCACCTTCAGGGCAAGAGACCCAGTACTTC
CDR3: CASSPSGQETQYF

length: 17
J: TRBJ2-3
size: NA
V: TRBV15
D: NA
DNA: TGTGCCACCAGCAGAGGGTCTGGGGAGCTTAGCACAGATACGCAGTATTTT
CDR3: CATSRGSGELSTDTQYF

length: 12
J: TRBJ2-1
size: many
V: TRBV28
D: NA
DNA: TGTGCCAGCAGCCCGAGACTGCCCCGCAAGATCTTC
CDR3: CASSPRLPRKIF

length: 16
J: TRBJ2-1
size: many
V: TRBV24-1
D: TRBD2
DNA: TGTGCCACCAGTGATCCGACTAGCGGGAGCTACAATGAGCAGTTCTTC
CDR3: CATSDPTSGSYNEQFF

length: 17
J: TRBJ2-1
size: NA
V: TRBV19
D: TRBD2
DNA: TGTGCCAGTAGTATAATTATTGGGACTAGCGGGAGAAATGAGCAGTTCTTC
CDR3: CASSIIIGTSGRNEQFF

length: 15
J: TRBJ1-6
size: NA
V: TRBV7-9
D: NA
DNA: TGTGCCAGCAGCTTTAAGGGGTCCTATAATTCACCCCTCCACTTT
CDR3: CASSFKGSYNSPLHF

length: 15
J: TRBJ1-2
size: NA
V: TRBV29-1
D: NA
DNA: TGCAGCGTTGAAGCGTACAGGGAAAGGGACTATGGCTACACCTTC
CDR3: CSVEAYRERDYGYTF

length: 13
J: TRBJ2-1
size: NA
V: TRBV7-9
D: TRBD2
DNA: TGTGCCAGCAGCTTGACGGGAGGGCCTCAAACGGTCTTC
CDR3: CASSLTGGPQTVF

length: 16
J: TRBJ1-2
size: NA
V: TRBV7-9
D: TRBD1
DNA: TGTGCCAGCAGCTTATATGGGACAGGGGATAACTATGGCTACACCTTC
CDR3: CASSLYGTGDNYGYTF

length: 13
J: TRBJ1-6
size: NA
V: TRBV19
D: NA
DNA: TGTGCCAGTAGTAAGAACATGGATTCACCCCTCCACTTT
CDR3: CASSKNMDSPLHF

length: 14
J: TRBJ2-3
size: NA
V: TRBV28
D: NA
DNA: TGTGCCAGCAGTTTAGCCAGGGCCACAGATACGCAGTATTTT
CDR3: CASSLARATDTQYF

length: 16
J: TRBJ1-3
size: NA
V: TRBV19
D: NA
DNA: TGTGCCAGTACCCCACAGGGCCGTACCTCTGGAAACACCATATATTTT
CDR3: CASTPQGRTSGNTIYF

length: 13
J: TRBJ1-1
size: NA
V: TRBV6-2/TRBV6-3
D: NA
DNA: TGTGCCAGCAGTTCCGAGGCGAACACTGAAGCTTTCTTT
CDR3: CASSSEANTEAFF

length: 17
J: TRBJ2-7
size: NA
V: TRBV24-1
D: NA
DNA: TGTGCCACCAGTGATTTGGGGGCGGAGGGCGGGTCCTACGAGCAGTACTTC
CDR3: CATSDLGAEGGSYEQYF

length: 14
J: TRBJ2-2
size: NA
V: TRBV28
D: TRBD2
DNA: TGTGCCAGCAGTTCCGGGAGGCTTAACGGGGAGCTGTTTTTT
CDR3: CASSSGRLNGELFF

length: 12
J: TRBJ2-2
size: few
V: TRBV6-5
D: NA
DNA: TGTGCCAGCCGAGTCGTTACCGGGGAGCTGTTTTTT
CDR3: CASRVVTGELFF

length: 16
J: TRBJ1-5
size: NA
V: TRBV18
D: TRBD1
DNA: TGTGCCAGCTCACCACTAGGACAGGGAGGGAATCAGCCCCAGCATTTT
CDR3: CASSPLGQGGNQPQHF

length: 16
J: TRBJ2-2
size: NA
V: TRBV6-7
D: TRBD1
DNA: TGTGCCAGCCACAAAACCGGGACAGGGGTCACCGGGGAGCTGTTTTTT
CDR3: CASHKTGTGVTGELFF

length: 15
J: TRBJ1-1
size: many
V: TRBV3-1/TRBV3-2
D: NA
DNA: TGTGCCAGCAGCCAAGGGGGCCGGATGAACACTGAAGCTTTCTTT
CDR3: CASSQGGRMNTEAFF

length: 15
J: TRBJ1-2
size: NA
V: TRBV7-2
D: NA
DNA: TGTGCCAGCAGCCCATCGAACAGGCCTAACTATGGCTACACCTTC
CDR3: CASSPSNRPNYGYTF

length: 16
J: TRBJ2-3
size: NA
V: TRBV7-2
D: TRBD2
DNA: TGTGCCAGCAGCTCCGCCGGGACTAGCGGGATAGATACGCAGTATTTT
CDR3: CASSSAGTSGIDTQYF

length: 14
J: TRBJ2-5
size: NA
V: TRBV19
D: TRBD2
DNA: TGTGCCAGTAGGCTAGCGGGAGTAGTGGAGACCCAGTACTTC
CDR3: CASRLAGVVETQYF

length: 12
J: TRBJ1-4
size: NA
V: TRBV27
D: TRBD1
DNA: TGTGCCAGCAGCCTAACAGGGGGAGAACTGTTTTTT
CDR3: CASSLTGGELFF

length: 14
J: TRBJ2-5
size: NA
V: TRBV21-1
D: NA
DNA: TGTGCCAGCAGCAAAGGACACCTTGAAGAGACCCAGTACTTC
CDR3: CASSKGHLEETQYF

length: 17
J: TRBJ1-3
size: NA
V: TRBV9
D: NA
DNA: TGTGCCAGCAGCGTAGGGGGAGGGGGAGCCTCTGGAAACACCATATATTTT
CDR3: CASSVGGGGASGNTIYF

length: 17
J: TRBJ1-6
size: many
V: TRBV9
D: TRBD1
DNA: TGTGCCAGCAGCCCCTTTAGTGGCAGGGGGTCAAGCTCACCCCTCCACTTT
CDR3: CASSPFSGRGSSSPLHF

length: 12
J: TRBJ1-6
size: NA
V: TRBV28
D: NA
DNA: TGTGCCAGCAGTTTATCCGATTCACCCCTCCACTTT
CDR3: CASSLSDSPLHF

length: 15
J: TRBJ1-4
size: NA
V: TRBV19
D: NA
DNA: TGTGCCAGTAGAGCTGGGGGGGCAACTAATGAAAAACTGTTTTTT
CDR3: CASRAGGATNEKLFF

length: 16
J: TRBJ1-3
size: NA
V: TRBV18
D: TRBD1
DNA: TGTGCCAGCTCACTGGGACAGGGTAGCACTGGAAACACCATATATTTT
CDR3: CASSLGQGSTGNTIYF

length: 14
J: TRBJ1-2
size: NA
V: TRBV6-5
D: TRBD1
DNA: TGTGCCAGCAGTTCCCTAGACAGGGTTAGGGGCTACACCTTC
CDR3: CASSSLDRVRGYTF

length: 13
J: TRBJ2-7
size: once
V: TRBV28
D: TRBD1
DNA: TGTGCCAGCAGCACAGGGGATCGGTACGAGCAGTACTTC
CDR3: CASSTGDRYEQYF

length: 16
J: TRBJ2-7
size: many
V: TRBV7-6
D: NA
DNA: TGTGCCAGCAGCTTGGGGGGGGGCCTCCCCTCCTACGAGCAGTACTTC
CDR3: CASSLGGGLPSYEQYF

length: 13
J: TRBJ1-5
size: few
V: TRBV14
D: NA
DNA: TGTGCCAGCATGGCAGGGGCAGATCAGCCCCAGCATTTT
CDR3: CASMAGADQPQHF

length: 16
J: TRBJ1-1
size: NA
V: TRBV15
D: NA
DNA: TGTGCCACCAGCAGAGAATTGGGTAGGGGGAACACTGAAGCTTTCTTT
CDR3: CATSRELGRGNTEAFF

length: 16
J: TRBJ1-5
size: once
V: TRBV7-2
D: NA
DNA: TGTGCCAGCAGCCCCGGGGGGGCGGGAAGCAATCAGCCCCAGCATTTT
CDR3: CASSPGGAGSNQPQHF

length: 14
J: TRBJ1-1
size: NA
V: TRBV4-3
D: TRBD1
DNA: TGCGCCAGCAGCCAAAGGGACAGGGACACTGAAGCTTTCTTT
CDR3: CASSQRDRDTEAFF

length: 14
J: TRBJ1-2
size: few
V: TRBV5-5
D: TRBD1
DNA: TGTGCCAGCAGCTTGGGGGGGACAGCCGGTGGCTACACCTTC
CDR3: CASSLGGTAGGYTF

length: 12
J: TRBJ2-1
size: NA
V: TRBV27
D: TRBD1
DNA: TGTGCCAGCAGTTTGTACAGGGGGCGTGAGTTCTTC
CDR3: CASSLYRGREFF

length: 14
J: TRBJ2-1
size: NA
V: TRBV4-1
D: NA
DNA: TGCGCCAGCAGCCAAGGCCAACAGGGATCCCAGGAGTTCTTC
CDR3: CASSQGQQGSQEFF

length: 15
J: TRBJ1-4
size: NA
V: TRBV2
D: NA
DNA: TGTGCCAGCACCATCTCCCGGGGGTGGAGTGAAAAACTGTTTTTT
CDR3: CASTISRGWSEKLFF

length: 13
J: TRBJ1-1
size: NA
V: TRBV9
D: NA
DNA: TGTGCCAGCAGCTACCTAAGGGGAACTGAAGCTTTCTTT
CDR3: CASSYLRGTEAFF

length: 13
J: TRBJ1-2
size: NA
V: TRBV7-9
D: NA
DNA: TGTGCCAGCAGCTTGCCAGGGCCTAGTGGCTACACCTTC
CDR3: CASSLPGPSGYTF

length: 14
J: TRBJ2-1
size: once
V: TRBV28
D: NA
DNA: TGTGCCAGCAGTTTACCGTCGTTTTACAATGAGCAGTTCTTC
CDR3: CASSLPSFYNEQFF

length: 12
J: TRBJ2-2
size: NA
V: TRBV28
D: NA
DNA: TGTGCCAGCAAAGAGTACACCGGGGAGCTGTTTTTT
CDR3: CASKEYTGELFF

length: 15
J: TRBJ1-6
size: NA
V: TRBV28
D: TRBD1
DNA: TGTGCCAGCAGTTTAGCGGACAGGGGGAACTCACCCCTCCACTTT
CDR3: CASSLADRGNSPLHF

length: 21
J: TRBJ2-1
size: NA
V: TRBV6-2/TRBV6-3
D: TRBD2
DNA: TGTGCCAGCAGTTACAAGACTAGCGGGAGGATCGAGGCTAGGACCTACAATGAGCAGTTCTTC
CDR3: CASSYKTSGRIEARTYNEQFF

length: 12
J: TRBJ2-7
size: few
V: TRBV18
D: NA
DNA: TGTGCCAGCTCCCGGGATGTCTACGAGCAGTACTTC
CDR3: CASSRDVYEQYF

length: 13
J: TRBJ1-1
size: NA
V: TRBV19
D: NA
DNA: TGTGCCAGTAGTATAGTTGGAGCCACTGAAGCTTTCTTT
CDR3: CASSIVGATEAFF

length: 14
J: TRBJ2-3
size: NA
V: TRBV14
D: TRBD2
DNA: TGTGCCAGCAGCACCAGCGGGAGTTCAGATACGCAGTATTTT
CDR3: CASSTSGSSDTQYF

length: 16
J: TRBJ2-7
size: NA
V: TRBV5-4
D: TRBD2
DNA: TGTGCCAGCAGTTGGACTAGCGGGAGGGCCCCCTACGAGCAGTACTTC
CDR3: CASSWTSGRAPYEQYF

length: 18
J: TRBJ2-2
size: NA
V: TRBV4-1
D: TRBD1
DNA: TGCGCCAGCAGCCAAGAACCGCCGGGACAGGGGTGGTCCGGGGAGCTGTTTTTT
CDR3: CASSQEPPGQGWSGELFF

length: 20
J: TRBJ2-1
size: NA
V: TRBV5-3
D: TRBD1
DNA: TGTGCCAGAAGCTTAGAGAACCGGGACAGAAGGAAGAGCTCCTACAATGAGCAGTTCTTC
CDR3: CARSLENRDRRKSSYNEQFF

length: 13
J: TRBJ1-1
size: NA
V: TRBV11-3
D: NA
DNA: TGTGCCAGCAGTACCTCCGGGGTTACTGAAGCTTTCTTT
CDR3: CASSTSGVTEAFF

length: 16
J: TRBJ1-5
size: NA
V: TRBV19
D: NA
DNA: TGTGCCAGTAGTATACTTCGACCGCGGGCCCCTCAGCCCCAGCATTTT
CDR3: CASSILRPRAPQPQHF